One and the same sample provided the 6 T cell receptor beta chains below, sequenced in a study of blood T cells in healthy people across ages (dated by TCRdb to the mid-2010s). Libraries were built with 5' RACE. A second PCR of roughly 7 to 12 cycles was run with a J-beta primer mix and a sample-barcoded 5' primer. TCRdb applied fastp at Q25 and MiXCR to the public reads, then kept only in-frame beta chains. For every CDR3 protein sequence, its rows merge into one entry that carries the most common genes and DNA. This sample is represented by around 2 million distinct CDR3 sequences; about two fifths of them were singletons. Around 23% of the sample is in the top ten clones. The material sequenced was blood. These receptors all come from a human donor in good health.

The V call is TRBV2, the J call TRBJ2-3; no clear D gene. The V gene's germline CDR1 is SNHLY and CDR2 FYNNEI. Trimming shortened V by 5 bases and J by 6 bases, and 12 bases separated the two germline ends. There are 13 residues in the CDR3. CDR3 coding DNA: TGTGCCAGCAGTATTGAGACCTCGGATACGCAGTATTTT. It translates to CASSIETSDTQYF.

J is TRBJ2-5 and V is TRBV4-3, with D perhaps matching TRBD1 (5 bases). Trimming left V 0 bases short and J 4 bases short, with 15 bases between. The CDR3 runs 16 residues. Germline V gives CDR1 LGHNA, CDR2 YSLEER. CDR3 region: CASSQDPGSTPETQYF. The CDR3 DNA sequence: TGCGCCAGCAGCCAAGACCCAGGGTCGACCCCAGAGACCCAGTACTTC.

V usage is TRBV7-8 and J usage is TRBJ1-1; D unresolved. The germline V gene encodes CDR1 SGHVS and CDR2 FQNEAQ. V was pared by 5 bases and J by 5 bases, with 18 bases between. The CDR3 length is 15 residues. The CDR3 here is CASSHSFRGGTEAFF. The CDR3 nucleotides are TGTGCCAGCAGCCACTCTTTTCGGGGTGGAACTGAAGCTTTCTTT.

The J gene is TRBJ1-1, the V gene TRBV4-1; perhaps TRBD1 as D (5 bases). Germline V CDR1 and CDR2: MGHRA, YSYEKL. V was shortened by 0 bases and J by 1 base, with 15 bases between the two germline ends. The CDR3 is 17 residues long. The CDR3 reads CASSQDLSGWGNTEAFF. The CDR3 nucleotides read TGCGCCAGCAGCCAAGATCTTTCAGGGTGGGGGAACACTGAAGCTTTCTTT.

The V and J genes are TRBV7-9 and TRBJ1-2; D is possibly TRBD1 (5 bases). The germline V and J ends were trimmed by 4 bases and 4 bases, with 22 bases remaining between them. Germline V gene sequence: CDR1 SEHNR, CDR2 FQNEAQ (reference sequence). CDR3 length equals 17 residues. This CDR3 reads CASSWTVRDPRSYGYTF. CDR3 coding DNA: TGTGCCAGCAGCTGGACCGTCCGGGACCCCCGCTCCTATGGCTACACCTTC.

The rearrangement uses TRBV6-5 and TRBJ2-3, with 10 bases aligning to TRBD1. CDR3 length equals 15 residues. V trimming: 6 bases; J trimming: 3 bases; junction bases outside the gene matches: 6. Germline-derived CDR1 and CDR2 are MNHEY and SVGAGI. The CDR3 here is CASRTRTGGTDTQYF. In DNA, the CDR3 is TGTGCCAGCAGGACAAGGACAGGGGGTACAGATACGCAGTATTTT.